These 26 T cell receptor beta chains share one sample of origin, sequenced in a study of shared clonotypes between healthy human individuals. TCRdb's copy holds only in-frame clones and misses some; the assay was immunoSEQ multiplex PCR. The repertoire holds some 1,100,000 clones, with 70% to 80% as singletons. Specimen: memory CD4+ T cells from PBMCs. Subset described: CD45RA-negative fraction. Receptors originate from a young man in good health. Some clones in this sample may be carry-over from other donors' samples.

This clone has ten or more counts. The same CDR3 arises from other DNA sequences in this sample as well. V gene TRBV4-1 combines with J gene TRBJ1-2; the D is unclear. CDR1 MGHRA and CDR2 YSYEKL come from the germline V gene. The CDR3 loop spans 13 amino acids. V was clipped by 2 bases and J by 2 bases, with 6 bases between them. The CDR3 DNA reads TGCGCCAGCAGCCAACGGGAAAACTATGGCTACACCTTC. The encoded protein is CASSQRENYGYTF.

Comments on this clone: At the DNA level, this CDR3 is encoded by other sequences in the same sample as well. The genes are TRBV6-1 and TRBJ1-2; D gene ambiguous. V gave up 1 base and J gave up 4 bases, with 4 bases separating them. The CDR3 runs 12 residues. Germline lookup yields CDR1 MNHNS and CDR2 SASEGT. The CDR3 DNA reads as TGTGCCAGCAGTGAAGGAGGCTATGGCTACACCTTC. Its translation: CASSEGGYGYTF.

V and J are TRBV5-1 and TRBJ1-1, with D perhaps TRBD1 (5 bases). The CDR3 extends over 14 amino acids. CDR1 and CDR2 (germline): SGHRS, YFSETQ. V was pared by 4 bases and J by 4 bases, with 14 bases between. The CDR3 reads CASSGGDESTEAFF. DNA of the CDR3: TGCGCCAGCAGCGGGGGGGACGAGAGCACTGAAGCTTTCTTT.

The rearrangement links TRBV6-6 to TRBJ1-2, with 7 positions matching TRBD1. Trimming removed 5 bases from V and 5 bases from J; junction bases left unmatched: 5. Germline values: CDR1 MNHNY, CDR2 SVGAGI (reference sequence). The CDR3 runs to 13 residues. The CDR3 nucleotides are TGTGCCAGCAGTGCGACAGGGAGGTATGGCTACACCTTC. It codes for CASSATGRYGYTF.

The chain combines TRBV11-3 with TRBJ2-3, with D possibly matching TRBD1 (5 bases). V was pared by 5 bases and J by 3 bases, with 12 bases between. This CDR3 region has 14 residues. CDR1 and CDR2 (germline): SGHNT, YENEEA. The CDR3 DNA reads TGTGCCAGCAGCCCCCCAGGGAAGACAGATACGCAGTATTTT. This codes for CASSPPGKTDTQYF.

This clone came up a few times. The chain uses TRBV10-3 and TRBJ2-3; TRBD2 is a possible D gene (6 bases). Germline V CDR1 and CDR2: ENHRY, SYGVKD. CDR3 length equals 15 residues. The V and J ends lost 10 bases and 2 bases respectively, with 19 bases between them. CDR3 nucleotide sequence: TGTGCCACCGCGGCCGGGCGGGGTGACACAGATACGCAGTATTTT. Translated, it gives CATAAGRGDTDTQYF.

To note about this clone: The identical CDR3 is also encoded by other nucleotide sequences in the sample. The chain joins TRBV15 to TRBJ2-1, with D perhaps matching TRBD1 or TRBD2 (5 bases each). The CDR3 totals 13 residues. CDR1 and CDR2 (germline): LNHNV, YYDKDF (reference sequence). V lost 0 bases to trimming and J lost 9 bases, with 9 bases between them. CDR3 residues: CATSRDGGGEQFF. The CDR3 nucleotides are TGTGCCACCAGCAGAGATGGTGGGGGTGAGCAGTTCTTC.

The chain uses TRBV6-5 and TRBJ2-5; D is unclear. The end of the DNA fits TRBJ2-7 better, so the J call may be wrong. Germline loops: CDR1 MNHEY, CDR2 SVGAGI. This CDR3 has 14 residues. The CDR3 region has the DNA TGTGCCAGCAGTTACTGGGGTACGTCCTACGAGCAGTACTTC. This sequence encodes CASSYWGTSYEQYF.

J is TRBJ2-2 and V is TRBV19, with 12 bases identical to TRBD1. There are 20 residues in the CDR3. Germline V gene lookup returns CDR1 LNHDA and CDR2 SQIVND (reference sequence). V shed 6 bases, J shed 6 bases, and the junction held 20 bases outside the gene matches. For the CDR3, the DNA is TGTGCCAGTAGCGTTTTACCGGGACAGGGGGCTTTCCTACGCCCCGGGGAGCTGTTTTTT. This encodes CASSVLPGQGAFLRPGELFF.

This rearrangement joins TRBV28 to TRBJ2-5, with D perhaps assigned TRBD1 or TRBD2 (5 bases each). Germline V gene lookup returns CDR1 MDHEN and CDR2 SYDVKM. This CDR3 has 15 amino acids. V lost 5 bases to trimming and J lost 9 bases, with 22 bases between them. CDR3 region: CASSPPGPGGQAQYF. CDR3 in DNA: TGTGCCAGCAGTCCTCCGGGACCGGGCGGGCAGGCCCAGTACTTC. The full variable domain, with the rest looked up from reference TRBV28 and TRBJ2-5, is DVKVTQSSRYLVKRTGEKVFLECVQDMDHENMFWYRQDPGLGLRLIYFSYDVKMKEKGDIPEGYSVSREKKERFSLILESASTNQTSMYLCASSPPGPGGQAQYFGPGTRLLVL.

The CDR3 DNA reads TGCGCCAGCAGCCAAGAGGTTGCGCTAGCGGGAGGCGAGCAGTACTTC. This encodes CASSQEVALAGGEQYF. This chain uses TRBV4-3 with TRBJ2-5, with TRBD2 matching over 11 bases. The J call is doubtful: the DNA matches TRBJ2-7 better. This CDR3 spans 16 amino acids. Germline V CDR1 and CDR2: LGHNA, YSLEER.

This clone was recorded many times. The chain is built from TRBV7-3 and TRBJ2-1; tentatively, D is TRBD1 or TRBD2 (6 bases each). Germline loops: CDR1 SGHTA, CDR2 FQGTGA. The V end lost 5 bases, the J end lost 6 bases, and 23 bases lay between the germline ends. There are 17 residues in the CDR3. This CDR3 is CASSPPEGGGSRNEQFF. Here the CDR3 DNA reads TGTGCCAGCAGCCCCCCCGAAGGAGGGGGTTCCCGCAATGAGCAGTTCTTC.

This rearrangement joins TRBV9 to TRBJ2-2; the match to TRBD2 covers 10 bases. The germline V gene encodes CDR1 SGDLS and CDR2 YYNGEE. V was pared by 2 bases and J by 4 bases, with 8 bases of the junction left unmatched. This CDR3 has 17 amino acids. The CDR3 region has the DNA TGTGCCAGCAGCGTCCGCTCTAGCGGGAGTGTCACCGGGGAGCTGTTTTTT. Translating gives CASSVRSSGSVTGELFF.

For the CDR3, the DNA is TGTGCCAGCAGTGACGTTGGGAATGAGCAGTTCTTC. Amino acids: CASSDVGNEQFF. The rearrangement joins TRBV2 to TRBJ2-1, with D uncertain. The CDR3 runs 12 residues. CDR1 SNHLY and CDR2 FYNNEI come from the germline V gene. Trimming removed 3 bases at V and 7 bases at J, with 7 bases between.

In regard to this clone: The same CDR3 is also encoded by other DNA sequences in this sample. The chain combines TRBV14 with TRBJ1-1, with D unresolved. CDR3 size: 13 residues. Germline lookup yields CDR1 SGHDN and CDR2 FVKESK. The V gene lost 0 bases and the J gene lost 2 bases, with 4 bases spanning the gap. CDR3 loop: CASSQDLNTEAFF. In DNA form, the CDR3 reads TGTGCCAGCAGCCAAGATCTAAACACTGAAGCTTTCTTT.

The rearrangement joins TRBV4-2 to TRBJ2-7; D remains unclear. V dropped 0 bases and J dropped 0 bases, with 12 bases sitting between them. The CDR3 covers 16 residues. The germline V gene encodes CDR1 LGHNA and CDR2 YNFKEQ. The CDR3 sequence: CASSQEDGQFSYEQYF. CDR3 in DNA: TGTGCCAGCAGCCAAGAAGATGGGCAGTTCTCCTACGAGCAGTACTTC.

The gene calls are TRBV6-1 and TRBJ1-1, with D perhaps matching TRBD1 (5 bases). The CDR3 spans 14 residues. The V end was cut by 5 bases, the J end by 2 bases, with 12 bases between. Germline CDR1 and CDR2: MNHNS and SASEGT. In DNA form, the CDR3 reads TGTGCCAGCAGTAGTAGGGGATTAAACACTGAAGCTTTCTTT. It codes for CASSSRGLNTEAFF.

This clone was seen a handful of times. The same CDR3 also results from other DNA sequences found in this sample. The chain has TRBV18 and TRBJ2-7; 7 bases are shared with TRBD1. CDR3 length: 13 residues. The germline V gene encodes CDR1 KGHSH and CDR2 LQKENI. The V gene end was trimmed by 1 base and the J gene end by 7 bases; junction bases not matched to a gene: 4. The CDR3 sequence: CASSPQGAGEQYF. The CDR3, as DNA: TGTGCCAGCTCACCACAGGGGGCGGGTGAGCAGTACTTC.

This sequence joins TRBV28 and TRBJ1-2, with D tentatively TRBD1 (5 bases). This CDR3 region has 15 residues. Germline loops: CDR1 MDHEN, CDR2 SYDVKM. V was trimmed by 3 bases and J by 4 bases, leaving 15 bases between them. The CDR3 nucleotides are TGTGCCAGCAGTTTCCCGGTGGGGGTCCGCTATGGCTACACCTTC. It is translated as CASSFPVGVRYGYTF.

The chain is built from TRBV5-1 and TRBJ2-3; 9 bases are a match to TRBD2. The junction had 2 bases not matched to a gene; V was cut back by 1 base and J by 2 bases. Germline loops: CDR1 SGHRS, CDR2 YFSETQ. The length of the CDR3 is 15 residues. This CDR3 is CASSLLAGDTDTQYF. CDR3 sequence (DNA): TGCGCCAGCAGCTTGTTAGCGGGAGACACAGATACGCAGTATTTT.

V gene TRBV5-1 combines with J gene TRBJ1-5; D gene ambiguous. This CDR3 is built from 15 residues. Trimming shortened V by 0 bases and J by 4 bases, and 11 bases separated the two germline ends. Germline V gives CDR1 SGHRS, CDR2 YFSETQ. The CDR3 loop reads CASSLDGGRNQPQHF. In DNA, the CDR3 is TGCGCCAGCAGCTTGGACGGAGGCCGAAATCAGCCCCAGCATTTT. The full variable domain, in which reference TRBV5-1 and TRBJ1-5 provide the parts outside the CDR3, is KAGVTQTPRYLIKTRGQQVTLSCSPISGHRSVSWYQQTPGQGLQFLFEYFSETQRNKGNFPGRFSGRQFSNSRSEMNVSTLELGDSALYLCASSLDGGRNQPQHFGDGTRLSIL.

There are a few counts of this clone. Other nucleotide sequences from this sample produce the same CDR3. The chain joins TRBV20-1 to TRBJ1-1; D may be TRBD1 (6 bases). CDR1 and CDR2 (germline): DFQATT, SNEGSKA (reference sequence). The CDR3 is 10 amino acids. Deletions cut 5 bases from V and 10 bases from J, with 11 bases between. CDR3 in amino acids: CSAGGGGAFF. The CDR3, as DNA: TGCAGTGCTGGGGGCGGAGGAGCTTTCTTT.

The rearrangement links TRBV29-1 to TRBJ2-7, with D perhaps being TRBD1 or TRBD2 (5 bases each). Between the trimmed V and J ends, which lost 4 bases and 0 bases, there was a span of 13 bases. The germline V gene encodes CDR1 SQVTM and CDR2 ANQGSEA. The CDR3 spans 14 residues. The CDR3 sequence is CSVGAAGSSYEQYF. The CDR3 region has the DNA TGCAGCGTTGGGGCCGCAGGGAGCTCCTACGAGCAGTACTTC.

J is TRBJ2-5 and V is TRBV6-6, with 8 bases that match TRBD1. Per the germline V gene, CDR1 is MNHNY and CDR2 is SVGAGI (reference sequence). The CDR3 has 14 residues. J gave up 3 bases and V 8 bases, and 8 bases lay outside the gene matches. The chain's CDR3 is CASYRTGSKETQYF. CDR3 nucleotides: TGTGCCAGCTACCGGACAGGGTCAAAAGAGACCCAGTACTTC.

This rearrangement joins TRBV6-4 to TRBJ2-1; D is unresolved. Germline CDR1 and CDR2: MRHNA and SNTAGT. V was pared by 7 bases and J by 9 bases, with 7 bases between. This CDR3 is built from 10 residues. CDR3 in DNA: TGTGCCAGCAATCCGCCTGAGCAGTTCTTC. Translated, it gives CASNPPEQFF.

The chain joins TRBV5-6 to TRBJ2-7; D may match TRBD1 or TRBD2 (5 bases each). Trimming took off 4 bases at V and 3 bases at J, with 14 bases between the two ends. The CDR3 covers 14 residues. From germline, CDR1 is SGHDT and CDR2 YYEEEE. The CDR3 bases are TGTGCCAGCAGCCCTACCGGGGCACGCTACGAGCAGTACTTC. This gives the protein CASSPTGARYEQYF.